These T cell receptor beta chains were read from a single sample in a study of T cells after yellow fever vaccination. TCRdb ran MiXCR on the 5' RACE reads and lists one entry per CDR3 protein. The repertoire consists of more than 300,000 distinct CDR3 sequences, with roughly 4.3% occurring once and the leading ten covering less than 20%. The source material was PBMCs, sampled 15 days after the yellow fever booster vaccination. These receptors originate from a man younger than 35 who received the YFV17D yellow fever vaccine. Each CDR3 is given with its conserved first and last residue. The D gene is left open where the match is weak.

d_gene: TRBD1; v_gene: TRBV7-2; CDR3aa: CASSPTAGQGYGYTF
d_gene: -; v_gene: TRBV5-1; CDR3aa: CASSLVLGDYGYTF
d_gene: -; v_gene: TRBV6-2/TRBV6-3; CDR3aa: CASSYTYEQYF
d_gene: -; v_gene: TRBV6-5; CDR3aa: CASSYSSAGGTTQFF
d_gene: -; v_gene: TRBV7-9; CDR3aa: CASSLVRALDSGANVLTF
d_gene: -; v_gene: TRBV20-1; CDR3aa: CSAAYRVETQYF
d_gene: -; v_gene: TRBV19; CDR3aa: CATAQLDYGYTF
d_gene: TRBD1; v_gene: TRBV6-5; CDR3aa: CASSNRGRGTGELFF
d_gene: -; v_gene: TRBV29-1; CDR3aa: CSVLRDNSYEQYF
d_gene: -; v_gene: TRBV30; CDR3aa: CAWNFQGQSDGYTF
d_gene: -; v_gene: TRBV6-6; CDR3aa: CASSPGLSSYNSPLHF
d_gene: -; v_gene: TRBV7-2; CDR3aa: CASSRKSGETQYF
d_gene: -; v_gene: TRBV15; CDR3aa: CAKGRELFF
d_gene: TRBD1; v_gene: TRBV7-2; CDR3aa: CASSIRTGPSGANVLTF
d_gene: TRBD1; v_gene: TRBV18; CDR3aa: CASSDLGQENSPLHF
d_gene: TRBD2; v_gene: TRBV7-6; CDR3aa: CASSPIAGGNTGELFF
d_gene: -; v_gene: TRBV5-6; CDR3aa: CASSLGLRDNEQFF
d_gene: -; v_gene: TRBV4-1; CDR3aa: CASSPLEQVNQPQHF
d_gene: -; v_gene: TRBV19; CDR3aa: CASSIEKTDRGTEAFF
d_gene: TRBD1; v_gene: TRBV5-1; CDR3aa: CASSPGGFDQPQHF
d_gene: -; v_gene: TRBV29-1; CDR3aa: CSVWGGYTEAFF
d_gene: TRBD1; v_gene: TRBV20-1; CDR3aa: CSAQTGNKGAFF
d_gene: -; v_gene: TRBV6-5; CDR3aa: CASSYSGASRETQYF
d_gene: -; v_gene: TRBV3-1; CDR3aa: CASSQGGAFYGYTF
d_gene: -; v_gene: TRBV25-1; CDR3aa: CASSDTGRISGNYGYTF
d_gene: TRBD2; v_gene: TRBV30; CDR3aa: CAWSSGGPEQYF
d_gene: TRBD2; v_gene: TRBV20-1; CDR3aa: CSARDDSGGISYEQYF
d_gene: -; v_gene: TRBV5-1; CDR3aa: CASSPGMGGVSTEAFF
d_gene: -; v_gene: TRBV7-2; CDR3aa: CASSLNFGSASGANVLTF
d_gene: -; v_gene: TRBV4-3; CDR3aa: CASSQDRGVGGYTF
d_gene: -; v_gene: TRBV20-1; CDR3aa: CSARADSNQPQHF
d_gene: -; v_gene: TRBV7-9; CDR3aa: CASTLPGNTEAFF
d_gene: TRBD2; v_gene: TRBV7-9; CDR3aa: CASSSGTSGEQYF
d_gene: -; v_gene: TRBV20-1; CDR3aa: CSAEGSDEQFF
d_gene: TRBD1; v_gene: TRBV27; CDR3aa: CASSSQGALDTDTQYF
d_gene: -; v_gene: TRBV3-1; CDR3aa: CASSQQTENTEAFF
d_gene: TRBD1; v_gene: TRBV7-2; CDR3aa: CASSFGQATLGETQYF
d_gene: -; v_gene: TRBV1; CDR3aa: CTSIGGEQFF
d_gene: TRBD1; v_gene: TRBV5-1; CDR3aa: CASSLVYRGDGGYTF
d_gene: TRBD1; v_gene: TRBV27; CDR3aa: CASSSADRGHEQYF
d_gene: -; v_gene: TRBV7-2; CDR3aa: CASSLATPKDTQYF
d_gene: TRBD1; v_gene: TRBV5-4; CDR3aa: CASSLAGTTGAEQYF
d_gene: -; v_gene: TRBV6-2/TRBV6-3; CDR3aa: CASSPLRVIDTQYF
d_gene: TRBD1; v_gene: TRBV12-3/TRBV12-4; CDR3aa: CASRPGQGVPTIYF
d_gene: -; v_gene: TRBV4-1; CDR3aa: CASSQGRPLGTQYF
d_gene: TRBD2; v_gene: TRBV4-1; CDR3aa: CASSQPLGLASTDTQYF
d_gene: -; v_gene: TRBV6-5; CDR3aa: CASSYSRGGPLHF
d_gene: -; v_gene: TRBV5-1; CDR3aa: CASRPTGTDSYNEQFF
d_gene: -; v_gene: TRBV3-1; CDR3aa: CASSQAPQGLGSPLHF
d_gene: -; v_gene: TRBV12-3/TRBV12-4; CDR3aa: CASSLASSRNIQYF